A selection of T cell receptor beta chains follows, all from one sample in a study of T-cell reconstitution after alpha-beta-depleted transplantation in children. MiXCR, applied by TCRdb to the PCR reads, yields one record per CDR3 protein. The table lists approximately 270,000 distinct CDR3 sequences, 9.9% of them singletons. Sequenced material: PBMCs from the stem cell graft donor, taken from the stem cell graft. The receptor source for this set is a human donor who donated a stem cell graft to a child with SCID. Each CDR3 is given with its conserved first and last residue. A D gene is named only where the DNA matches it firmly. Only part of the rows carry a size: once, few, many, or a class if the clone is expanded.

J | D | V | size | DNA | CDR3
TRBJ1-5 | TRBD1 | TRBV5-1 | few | TGCGCCAGCAGCGTCGGGACAGAACTCAATCAGCCCCAGCATTTT | CASSVGTELNQPQHF
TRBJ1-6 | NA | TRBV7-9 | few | TGTGCCAGCAGCTTAGGTTGGGGTTCACCCCTCCACTTT | CASSLGWGSPLHF
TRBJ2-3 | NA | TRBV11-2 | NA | TGTGCCAGCAGCTGGGGAGCAGGTTTAGGCACAGATACGCAGTATTTT | CASSWGAGLGTDTQYF
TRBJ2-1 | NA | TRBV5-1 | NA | TGCGCCAGCAGCCCCCAGGGACTCGACTCCTACAATGAGCAGTTCTTC | CASSPQGLDSYNEQFF
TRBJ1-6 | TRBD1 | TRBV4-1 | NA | TGCGCCAGCAGTGAGGGACAGGGGGATAATTCACCCCTCCACTTT | CASSEGQGDNSPLHF
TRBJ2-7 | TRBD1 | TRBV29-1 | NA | TGCAGCATCAGACAGGGCCCGGTCGAGCAGTACTTC | CSIRQGPVEQYF
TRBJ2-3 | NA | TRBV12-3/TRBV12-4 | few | TGTGCCAGCAGCCCCAGGGATACGCAGTATTTT | CASSPRDTQYF
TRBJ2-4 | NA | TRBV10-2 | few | TGCGCCAGCAGACAGGGTGCCAAAAACATTCAGTACTTC | CASRQGAKNIQYF
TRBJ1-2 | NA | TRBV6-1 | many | TGTGCCAGCAGCCTCGCAGTGGAGGGGTATGGCTACACCTTC | CASSLAVEGYGYTF
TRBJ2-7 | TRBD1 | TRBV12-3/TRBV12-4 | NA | TGTGCCAGCAGCCCACAACAGGGGGCTTACGAGCAGTACTTC | CASSPQQGAYEQYF
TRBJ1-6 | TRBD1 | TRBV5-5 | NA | TGTGCCAGCAGCCCGACAGGGAGGCTCGGTTCACCCCTCCACTTT | CASSPTGRLGSPLHF
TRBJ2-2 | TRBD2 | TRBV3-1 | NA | TGTGCCAGCAGGAGCGGGGGATACACCGGGGAGCTGTTTTTT | CASRSGGYTGELFF
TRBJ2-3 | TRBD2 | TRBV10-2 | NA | TGCGCCAGCCTGGGAGGGGTTGATACGCAGTATTTT | CASLGGVDTQYF
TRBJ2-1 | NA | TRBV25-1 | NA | TGTGCCAGCAGTGATCCAGCGGGCCCGAACAATGAGCAGTTCTTC | CASSDPAGPNNEQFF
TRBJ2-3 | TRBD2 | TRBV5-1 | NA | TGCGCCAGCAGCTCCGGGTTAACGGGGGGGAACACAGATACGCAGTATTTT | CASSSGLTGGNTDTQYF
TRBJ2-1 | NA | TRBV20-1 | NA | TGCAGTGCTAGAGATATAGGGATAGGCTCCTACAATGAGCAGTTCTTC | CSARDIGIGSYNEQFF
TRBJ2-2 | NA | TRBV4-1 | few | TGCGCCAGCAGCCAAGAGGGGTTCGGGGAGCTGTTTTTT | CASSQEGFGELFF
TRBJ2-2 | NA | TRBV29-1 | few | TGCAGCGTTGAAGGCGCCGGGGAGCTGTTTTTT | CSVEGAGELFF
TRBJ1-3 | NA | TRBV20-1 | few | TGCAGTGCTAGAGATCCACAGCTCTCTGGAAACACCATATATTTT | CSARDPQLSGNTIYF
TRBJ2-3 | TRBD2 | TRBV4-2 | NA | TGTGCCAGCAGCCAAGATCTGGCCAGCGGGGGGTGGAAAGATACGCAGTATTTT | CASSQDLASGGWKDTQYF
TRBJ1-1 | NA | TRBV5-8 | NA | TGTGCCAGCAGGCAGACGTGGAGGAACACTGAAGCTTTCTTT | CASRQTWRNTEAFF
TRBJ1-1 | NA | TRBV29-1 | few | TGCAGCGTTGATGACGGGAACACTGAAGCTTTCTTT | CSVDDGNTEAFF
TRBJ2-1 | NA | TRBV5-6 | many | TGTGCCAGCAGCTTGGCCGGAGGGGGGTCCTACAATGAGCAGTTCTTC | CASSLAGGGSYNEQFF
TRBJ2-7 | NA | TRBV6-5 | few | TGTGCCAGCAGTTACTCTGCCAGGATGAGCTCCTACGAGCAGTACTTC | CASSYSARMSSYEQYF
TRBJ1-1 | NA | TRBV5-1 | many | TGCGCCAGCAACACGGGGGCACTTGAAGCTTTCTTT | CASNTGALEAFF
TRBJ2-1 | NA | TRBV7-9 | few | TGTGCCAGCAGCTTGCCAAGGGGCCGAATCGAGCAGTTCTTC | CASSLPRGRIEQFF
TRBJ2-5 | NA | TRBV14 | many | TGTGCCAGCAGCCAAGATTGGAGTCGTACCCAGTACTTC | CASSQDWSRTQYF
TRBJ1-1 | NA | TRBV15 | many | TGTGCCACCAGCAGAGATCTCACTGAAGCTTTCTTT | CATSRDLTEAFF